These T cell receptor beta chains were read from a single sample in a study of somatic mutations in cytotoxic T cells in rheumatoid arthritis. The data were produced by immunoSEQ multiplex PCR, yet TCRdb's version contains in-frame clones alone and is incomplete. Of about 25,000 clones in the sample, roughly 80% were seen once. The specimen was CD8+ T cells sorted from blood. The receptors stem from a woman aged 18 to 35 in good health. The CDR3 runs from the conserved cysteine through the conserved F or W. D genes are given only for firm matches. The size field is filled for only some rows; it gives once, few, many or a size class.

-,TRBV28,-,TRBJ1-2,TGTGCCAGCATCGACAACGAAGGGGGGAAGGGCTACACCTTC,CASIDNEGGKGYTF
-,TRBV7-9,-,TRBJ1-1,TGTGCCAGCAGCTCCTCAAACACTGAAGCTTTCTTT,CASSSSNTEAFF
-,TRBV6-1,-,TRBJ2-5,TGTGCCAGCAGTAGGACGGACCATACCGGCGAGACCCAGTACTTC,CASSRTDHTGETQYF
-,TRBV27,-,TRBJ1-1,TGTGCCAGTCGATCCCGGGGCCTGATGAACACTGAAGCTTTCTTT,CASRSRGLMNTEAFF
-,TRBV9,-,TRBJ2-3,TGTGCCAGCAGCGGACGGGGCACAGATACGCAGTATTTT,CASSGRGTDTQYF
-,TRBV7-9,few,TRBJ1-1,TGTGCCAGCAGCTTTGATACTGAAGCTTTCTTT,CASSFDTEAFF
-,TRBV12-1,-,TRBJ1-1,TGTGCCAGCAGCTTGGAGACAGGCGGATTTTCGAACACTGAAGCTTTCTTT,CASSLETGGFSNTEAFF
-,TRBV28,few,TRBJ2-5,TGTGCCAGCAGTTTAATCGGGGAGACCCAGTACTTC,CASSLIGETQYF
-,TRBV28,-,TRBJ1-5,TGTGCCAGCAGTTTTCAACTTACAGAGGCGCGCGATCAGCCCCAGCATTTT,CASSFQLTEARDQPQHF
-,TRBV15,-,TRBJ2-7,TGTGCCACCAGCCCGCATGTCAGGGCCTACGAGCAGTACTTC,CATSPHVRAYEQYF
-,TRBV4-1,-,TRBJ2-1,TGCGCCAGCAGCGGCAGGGGCTCTGCGGGAGTGGCTGAGCAGTTCTTC,CASSGRGSAGVAEQFF
TRBD2,TRBV4-1,-,TRBJ2-7,TGCGCCAGCAGCTACGGACTAGCGGGTGACTACGAGCAGTACTTC,CASSYGLAGDYEQYF
TRBD2,TRBV5-6,-,TRBJ2-1,TGTGCCAGCAGCTTGGAAGGGACTAGTGGCGATGAGCAGTTCTTC,CASSLEGTSGDEQFF
TRBD1,TRBV7-9,-,TRBJ2-5,TGTGCCAGCAGCTTAGTGACAGGGAACGAGACCCAGTACTTC,CASSLVTGNETQYF
-,TRBV27,-,TRBJ1-1,TGTGCCAGCACCACAGGGCAGATGACTGAAGCTTTCTTT,CASTTGQMTEAFF
-,TRBV27,once,TRBJ2-5,TGTGCCAGCAGTCAAATCCCCCAGGAAGAGACCCAGTACTTC,CASSQIPQEETQYF
-,TRBV5-6,few,TRBJ1-1,TGTGCCAGCATCAGAGGGATGGAAGCTTTCTTT,CASIRGMEAFF
-,TRBV13,large,TRBJ2-3,TGTGCCAGCAGCTTGGCCACAGGGACAGATACGCAGTATTTT,CASSLATGTDTQYF